The present entry profiles one T cell receptor beta chain with its context. Its specificity is unknown. This record comes from a study of cytomegalovirus exposure and HLA in healthy donors. Study-wide results and caveats: CMV antigen specificity was confirmed in vitro for a few CMV-associated chains. The study recorded 164 TCR beta chains that were cytomegalovirus-associated.

Germline V CDR1 and CDR2: SGHVS, FQNEAQ. This CDR3 spans 16 amino acids. Trimming removed 2 bases from V and 4 bases from J, with 14 bases in between. The assay was immunoSEQ multiplex PCR, and TCRdb's table has in-frame clones only and misses some. The table includes roughly 98,000 clones, roughly 89% detected once. This receptor was taken from a woman aged 25 to 45 in good health and CMV-seronegative. The chain combines TRBV7-8 with TRBJ2-2, with D unresolved. The sample taken for sequencing was PBMCs. The CDR3 DNA follows: TGTGCCAGCAGCTTAACGAACCCCTCCGGCACCGGGGAGCTGTTTTTT. Its translation: CASSLTNPSGTGELFF.